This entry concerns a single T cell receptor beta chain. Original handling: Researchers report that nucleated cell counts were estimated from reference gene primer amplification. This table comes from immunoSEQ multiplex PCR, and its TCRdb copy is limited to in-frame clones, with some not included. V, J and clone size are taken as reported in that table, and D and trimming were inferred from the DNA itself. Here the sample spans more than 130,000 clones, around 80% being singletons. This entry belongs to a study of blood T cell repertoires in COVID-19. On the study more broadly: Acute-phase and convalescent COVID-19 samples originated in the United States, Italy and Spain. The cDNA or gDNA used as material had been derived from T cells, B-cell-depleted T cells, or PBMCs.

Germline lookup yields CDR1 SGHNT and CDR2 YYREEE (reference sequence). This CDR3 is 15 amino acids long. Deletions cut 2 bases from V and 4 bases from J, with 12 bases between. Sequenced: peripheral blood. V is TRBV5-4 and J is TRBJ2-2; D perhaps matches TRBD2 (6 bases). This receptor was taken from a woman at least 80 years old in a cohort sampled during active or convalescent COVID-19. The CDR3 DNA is TGTGCCAGCAGCTTAGTCAGGGAGGCCACCGGGGAGCTGTTTTTT. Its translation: CASSLVREATGELFF.